Described below is a single T cell receptor (beta chain) sequence and its context. The entry originates in a study of blood T cell repertoires in COVID-19. Overall study: Sites in the United States, Italy and Spain provided acute and convalescent COVID-19 samples. Nucleic acid was either cDNA or gDNA, and it came from T cells, B-cell-depleted T cells, or PBMCs.

Under the authors' procedure: Counts of nucleated cells, estimated from reference gene primer amplification, were obtained. Method: immunoSEQ multiplex PCR; TCRdb's copy keeps in-frame clones and lacks some. V, J and clone size derive from that table, while D and trimming were established from the DNA sequence. The sample holds about 150,000 clones, 85% to 90% seen once. Material: peripheral blood. The sequence derives from a woman in her fifties or sixties with active or convalescent COVID-19.

The CDR3 nucleotides are TGTGCCAGCACGGGCGACGGGAGTGGTTTGGATGAGCAGTTCTTC. It translates to CASTGDGSGLDEQFF. V gene TRBV2 combines with J gene TRBJ2-1, with a weak D call TRBD2 (6 bases). Trimming removed 7 bases at V and 8 bases at J, with 21 bases between. From germline, CDR1 is SNHLY and CDR2 FYNNEI. The CDR3 consists of 15 residues.